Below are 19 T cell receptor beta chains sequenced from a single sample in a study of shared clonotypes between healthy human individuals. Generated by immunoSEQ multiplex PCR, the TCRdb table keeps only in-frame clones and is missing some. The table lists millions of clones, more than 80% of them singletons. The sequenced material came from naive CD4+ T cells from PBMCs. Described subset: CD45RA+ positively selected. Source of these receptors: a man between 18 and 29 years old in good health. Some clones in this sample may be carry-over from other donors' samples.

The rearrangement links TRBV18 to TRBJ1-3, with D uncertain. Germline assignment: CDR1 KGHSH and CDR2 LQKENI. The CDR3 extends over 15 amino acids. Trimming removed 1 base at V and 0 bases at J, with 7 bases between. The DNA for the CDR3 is TGTGCCAGCTCACCACAAGGGAGCTCTGGAAACACCATATATTTT. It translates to CASSPQGSSGNTIYF.

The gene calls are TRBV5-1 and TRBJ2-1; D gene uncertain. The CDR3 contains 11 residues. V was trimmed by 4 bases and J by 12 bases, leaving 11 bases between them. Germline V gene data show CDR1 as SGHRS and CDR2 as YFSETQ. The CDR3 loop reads CASSQSRRQFF. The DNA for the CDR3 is TGCGCCAGCAGCCAAAGTCGACGGCAGTTCTTC.

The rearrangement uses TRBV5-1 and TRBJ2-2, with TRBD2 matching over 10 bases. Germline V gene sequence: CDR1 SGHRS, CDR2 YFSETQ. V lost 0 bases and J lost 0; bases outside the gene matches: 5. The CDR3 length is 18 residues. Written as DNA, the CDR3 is TGCGCCAGCAGCTTGGAAGTAGCGGGAGGAGCGAACACCGGGGAGCTGTTTTTT. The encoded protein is CASSLEVAGGANTGELFF.

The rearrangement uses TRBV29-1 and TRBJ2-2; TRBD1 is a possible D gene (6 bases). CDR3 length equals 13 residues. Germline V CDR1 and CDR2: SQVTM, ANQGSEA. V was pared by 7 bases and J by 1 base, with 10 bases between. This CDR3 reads CSAMTGNTGELFF. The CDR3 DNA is TGCAGCGCCATGACAGGGAACACCGGGGAGCTGTTTTTT.

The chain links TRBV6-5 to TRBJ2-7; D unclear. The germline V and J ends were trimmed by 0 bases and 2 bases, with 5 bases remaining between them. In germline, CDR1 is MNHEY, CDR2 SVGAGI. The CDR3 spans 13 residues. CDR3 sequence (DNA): TGTGCCAGCAGTTACTCTCGGGCCTACGAGCAGTACTTC. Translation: CASSYSRAYEQYF.

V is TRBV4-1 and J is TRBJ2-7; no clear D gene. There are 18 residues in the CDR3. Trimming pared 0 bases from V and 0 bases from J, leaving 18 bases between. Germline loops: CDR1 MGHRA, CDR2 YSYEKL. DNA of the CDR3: TGCGCCAGCAGCCAAGAGCGAGGACGGCCTGGTAGCTCCTACGAGCAGTACTTC. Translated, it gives CASSQERGRPGSSYEQYF.

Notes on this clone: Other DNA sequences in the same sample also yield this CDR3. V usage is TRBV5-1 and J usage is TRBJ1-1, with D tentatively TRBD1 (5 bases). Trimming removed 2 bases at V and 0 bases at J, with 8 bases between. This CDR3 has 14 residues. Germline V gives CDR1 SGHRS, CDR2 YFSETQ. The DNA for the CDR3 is TGCGCCAGCAGCTTCCCAGGGATGAACACTGAAGCTTTCTTT. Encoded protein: CASSFPGMNTEAFF.

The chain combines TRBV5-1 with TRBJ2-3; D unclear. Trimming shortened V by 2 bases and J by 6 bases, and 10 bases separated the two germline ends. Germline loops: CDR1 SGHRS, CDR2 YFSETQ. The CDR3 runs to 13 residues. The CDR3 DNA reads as TGCGCCAGCAGCTTTGGTAGCCTCGATACGCAGTATTTT. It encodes CASSFGSLDTQYF.

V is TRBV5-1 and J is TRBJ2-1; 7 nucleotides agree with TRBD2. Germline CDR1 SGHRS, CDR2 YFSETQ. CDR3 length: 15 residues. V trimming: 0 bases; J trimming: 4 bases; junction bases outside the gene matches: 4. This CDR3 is CASSLEGGRYNEQFF. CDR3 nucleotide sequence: TGCGCCAGCAGCTTGGAGGGAGGGCGGTACAATGAGCAGTTCTTC.

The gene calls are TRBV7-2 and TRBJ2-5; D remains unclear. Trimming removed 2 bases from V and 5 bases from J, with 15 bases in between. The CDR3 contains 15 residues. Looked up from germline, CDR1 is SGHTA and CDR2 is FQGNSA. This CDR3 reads CASSLMLRAAETQYF. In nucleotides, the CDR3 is TGTGCCAGCAGCTTAATGCTTAGGGCCGCGGAGACCCAGTACTTC. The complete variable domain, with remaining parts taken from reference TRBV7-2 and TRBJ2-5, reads GAGVSQSPSNKVTEKGKDVELRCDPISGHTALYWYRQSLGQGLEFLIYFQGNSAPDKSGLPSDRFSAERTGGSVSTLTIQRTQQEDSAVYLCASSLMLRAAETQYFGPGTRLLVL.

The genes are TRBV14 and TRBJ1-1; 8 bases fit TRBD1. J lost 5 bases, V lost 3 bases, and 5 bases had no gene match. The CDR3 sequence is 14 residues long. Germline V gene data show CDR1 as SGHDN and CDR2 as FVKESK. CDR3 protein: CASSHDRGGTEAFF. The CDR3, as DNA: TGTGCCAGCAGCCACGACAGGGGAGGAACTGAAGCTTTCTTT.

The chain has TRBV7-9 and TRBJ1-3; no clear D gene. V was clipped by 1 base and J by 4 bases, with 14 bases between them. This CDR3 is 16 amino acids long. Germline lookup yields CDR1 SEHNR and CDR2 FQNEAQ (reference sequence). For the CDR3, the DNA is TGTGCCAGCAGCTTAGAATCCCCAGGACCAGGAAACACCATATATTTT. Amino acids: CASSLESPGPGNTIYF. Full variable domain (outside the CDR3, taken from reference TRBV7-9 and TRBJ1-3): DTGVSQNPRHKITKRGQNVTFRCDPISEHNRLYWYRQTLGQGPEFLTYFQNEAQLEKSRLLSDRFSAERPKGSFSTLEIQRTEQGDSAMYLCASSLESPGPGNTIYFGEGSWLTVV.

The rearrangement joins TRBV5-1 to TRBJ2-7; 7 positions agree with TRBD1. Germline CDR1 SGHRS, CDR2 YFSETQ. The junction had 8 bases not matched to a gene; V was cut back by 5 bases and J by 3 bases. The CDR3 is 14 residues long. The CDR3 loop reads CASRLTGTDYEQYF. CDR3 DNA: TGCGCCAGCAGATTGACCGGGACAGACTACGAGCAGTACTTC.

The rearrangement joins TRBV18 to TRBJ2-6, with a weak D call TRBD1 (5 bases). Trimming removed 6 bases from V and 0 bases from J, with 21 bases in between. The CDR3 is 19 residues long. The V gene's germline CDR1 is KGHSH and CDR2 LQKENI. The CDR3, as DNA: TGTGCCAGCTCCCTCGGCTTAGGGGTCACCAGCTCTGGGGCCAACGTCCTGACTTTC. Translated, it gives CASSLGLGVTSSGANVLTF.

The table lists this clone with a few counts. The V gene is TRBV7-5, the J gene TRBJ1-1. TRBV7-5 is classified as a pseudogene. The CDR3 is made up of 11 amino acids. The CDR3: CVRSLARGAFF. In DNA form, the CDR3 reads TGTGTCAGAAGCTTAGCCAGAGGGGCTTTCTTT.

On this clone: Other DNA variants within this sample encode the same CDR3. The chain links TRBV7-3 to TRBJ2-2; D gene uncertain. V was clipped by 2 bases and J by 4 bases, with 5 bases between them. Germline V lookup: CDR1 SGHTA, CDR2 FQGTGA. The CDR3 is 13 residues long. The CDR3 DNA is TGTGCCAGCAGCTTATCCGGCACCGGGGAGCTGTTTTTT. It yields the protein CASSLSGTGELFF.

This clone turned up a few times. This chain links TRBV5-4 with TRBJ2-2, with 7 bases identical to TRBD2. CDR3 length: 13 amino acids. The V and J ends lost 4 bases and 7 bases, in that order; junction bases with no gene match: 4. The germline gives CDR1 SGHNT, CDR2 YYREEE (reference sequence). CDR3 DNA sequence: TGTGCCAGCAGCCGGGAGCGGGGCGGGGAGCTGTTTTTT. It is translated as CASSRERGGELFF. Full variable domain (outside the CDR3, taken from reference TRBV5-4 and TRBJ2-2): ETGVTQSPTHLIKTRGQQVTLRCSSQSGHNTVSWYQQALGQGPQFIFQYYREEENGRGNFPPRFSGLQFPNYSSELNVNALELDDSALYLCASSRERGGELFFGEGSRLTVL.

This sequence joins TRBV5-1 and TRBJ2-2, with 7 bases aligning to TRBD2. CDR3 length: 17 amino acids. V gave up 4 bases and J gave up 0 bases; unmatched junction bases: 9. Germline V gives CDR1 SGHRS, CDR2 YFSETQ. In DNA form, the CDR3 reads TGCGCCAGCAGCGTAGGCACTAGCGCTGCGAACACCGGGGAGCTGTTTTTT. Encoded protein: CASSVGTSAANTGELFF.

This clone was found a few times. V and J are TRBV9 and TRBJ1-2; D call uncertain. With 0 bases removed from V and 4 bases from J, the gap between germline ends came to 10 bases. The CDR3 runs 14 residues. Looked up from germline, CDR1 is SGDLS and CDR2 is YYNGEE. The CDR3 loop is CASSVVKECYGYTF. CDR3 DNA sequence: TGTGCCAGCAGCGTAGTCAAGGAGTGCTATGGCTACACCTTC.